This TCR beta chain was observed in a study of beta chain features in type 1 diabetes (dated by TCRdb to the late 2010s). General notes on the study: Patients and healthy donors did not differ in mean age, gender distribution, total cell number or subset yield. Across all samples, some 99 million sorted cells were examined, and cell number per subset correlated strongly with RNA yield. The study compared the TCRB repertoires of sorted circulating CD4+ T cell subsets in recently diagnosed type 1 diabetes patients with those in matched healthy donors. Whereas all 30 or so donors provided naive and central memory subsets, regulatory and stem cell-like memory subsets were isolated from just 8 patients and roughly 8 healthy donors. Study-level results and caveats: PCR may preferentially amplify shorter templates, but because patient and control samples were amplified and corrected together, any resulting skew would affect both groups equally. Because cDNA was sequenced instead of genomic DNA, activated cells with high expression could be over-represented, although the groups did not differ in activation or CD3 levels. Naive, central memory and regulatory TCRB repertoires appeared more similar among patients than among healthy donors. Patients with type 1 diabetes made fewer insertions and deleted more nucleotides at VDJ recombination sites, implying thymic rearrangement abnormalities. Type 1 diabetes patients showed a moderate but significant shortening of TCRB CDR3 length in all four CD4+ subsets. HLA sub-analyses involved small numbers of individuals, so any influence of HLA type on TCRB rearrangement remained unresolved.

Each donor gave one peripheral blood draw, approximately 110 mL on average, collected into heparinised tubes. Naive, central memory, regulatory and stem cell-like memory CD4+ T cells were sorted on a BD FACSAria II using a panel including CD45RO, CCR7, CD25, CD127, CD95 and CD27. Purity was above 95% for every sorted population. PBMCs were isolated right away by Lymphoprep density gradient centrifugation and were stained directly, without culture. So that batch effects would be minimized, each experiment stained and sorted samples in pairs, pairing one healthy donor with one patient. From cysteine to phenylalanine, the CDR3 is 15 amino acids long. Of all the DNA, just the CDR3 is kept, 45 bases in frame from base 1. At the junction V is shortened by 4 bases and J by 2 bases; bases outside the gene matches: 4. The germline V gene sets CDR1 to SGHTA and CDR2 to FQGNSA. This clone was detected only a few times. Its antigen is still unknown. Qualities for individual bases were not recorded, and no much larger clone is one base off.

The entire isolated RNA was reverse transcribed using the High Capacity cDNA Reverse Transcription Kit, and thus expressed TCRB transcripts were sequenced. Deep immunoSEQ sequencing was performed on naive, central memory and regulatory T cell samples, with an average of around 3.5 million total reads per sample. After sorted cells were lysed in RLT buffer, RNA was extracted with DNase-treated RNeasy Micro or Mini kits, with the choice depending on cell number. Each cell subset was processed on its own to prevent cross-contamination, while patient and healthy donor samples were processed together. Using the immunoSEQ multiplex PCR, TCRB sequences were amplified from cDNA into 87-bp fragments spanning the CDR3 region. Amplicons were sequenced on the Illumina HiSeq platform. As for the original processing: Synthetic template baselines were used to correct PCR bias computationally, reads within Hamming distance 2 were collapsed together, and singletons that could not be merged were discarded. Reads were aligned against IMGT to assign V, D and J genes, CDR3 length and insertions or deletions at six rearrangement sites. Clonotype counts were normalized to sorted cell number within each subset before computing true diversity and Gini coefficients with the tcR R package. The overlap coefficient, calculated on TCRB nucleotide sequences, was used to quantify repertoire sharing. Not all clones reach the TCRdb copy of this immuneACCESS table, which keeps in-frame sequences only. Checked studies attribute under half of the gap to unresolved V genes and leave the rest unexplained. The V and J calls and the clone size are those of that table, but D and trimming were determined from the DNA. Counted in this sample were roughly 350,000 clones; over 8.5% of them appeared once. Of the sample, about 0.6% falls within the top ten clones.

Recombination joined TRBV7-2 with TRBJ2-7, with 11 bases matching TRBD1. Sequenced: central memory CD4+ T cells from blood. The TCR comes from a man aged 25 to 40 with type 1 diabetes. CDR3 region: CASSWVGQGAYEQYF. The sequence in DNA is TGTGCCAGCAGCTGGGTGGGACAGGGGGCCTACGAGCAGTACTTC.